The clone carrying this T cell receptor (beta chain) was detected only once. The antigen is undetermined. This CDR3 has 12 amino acids. The germline gives CDR1 ENHRY, CDR2 SYGVKD. V gave up 3 bases and J gave up 5 bases; unmatched junction bases: 1. The data belong to a study of T cell repertoires and HLA-DP antigens. Study as a whole: Donor ages ranged from 18-to-29 to 60-to-69; a couple of men, one woman. Study conclusions and caveats: Average cumulative frequency of previously undetected clones was 36.3% against one allele and about 52% against the other.

The assay was immunoSEQ multiplex PCR, and TCRdb's table has in-frame clones only and misses some. The repertoire holds about 89,000 clones, around nine tenths seen once, with around 1.7% in the top ten. The clonotype comes from a man aged 50 to 59 in good health and CMV-seronegative. The chain is built from TRBV10-3 and TRBJ2-7, with 7 bases aligning to TRBD1. The material sequenced was CD4+ T cells from PBMCs. This CDR3 is CAISDGQDEQYF. The CDR3 bases are TGTGCCATCAGTGACGGACAGGACGAGCAGTACTTC.